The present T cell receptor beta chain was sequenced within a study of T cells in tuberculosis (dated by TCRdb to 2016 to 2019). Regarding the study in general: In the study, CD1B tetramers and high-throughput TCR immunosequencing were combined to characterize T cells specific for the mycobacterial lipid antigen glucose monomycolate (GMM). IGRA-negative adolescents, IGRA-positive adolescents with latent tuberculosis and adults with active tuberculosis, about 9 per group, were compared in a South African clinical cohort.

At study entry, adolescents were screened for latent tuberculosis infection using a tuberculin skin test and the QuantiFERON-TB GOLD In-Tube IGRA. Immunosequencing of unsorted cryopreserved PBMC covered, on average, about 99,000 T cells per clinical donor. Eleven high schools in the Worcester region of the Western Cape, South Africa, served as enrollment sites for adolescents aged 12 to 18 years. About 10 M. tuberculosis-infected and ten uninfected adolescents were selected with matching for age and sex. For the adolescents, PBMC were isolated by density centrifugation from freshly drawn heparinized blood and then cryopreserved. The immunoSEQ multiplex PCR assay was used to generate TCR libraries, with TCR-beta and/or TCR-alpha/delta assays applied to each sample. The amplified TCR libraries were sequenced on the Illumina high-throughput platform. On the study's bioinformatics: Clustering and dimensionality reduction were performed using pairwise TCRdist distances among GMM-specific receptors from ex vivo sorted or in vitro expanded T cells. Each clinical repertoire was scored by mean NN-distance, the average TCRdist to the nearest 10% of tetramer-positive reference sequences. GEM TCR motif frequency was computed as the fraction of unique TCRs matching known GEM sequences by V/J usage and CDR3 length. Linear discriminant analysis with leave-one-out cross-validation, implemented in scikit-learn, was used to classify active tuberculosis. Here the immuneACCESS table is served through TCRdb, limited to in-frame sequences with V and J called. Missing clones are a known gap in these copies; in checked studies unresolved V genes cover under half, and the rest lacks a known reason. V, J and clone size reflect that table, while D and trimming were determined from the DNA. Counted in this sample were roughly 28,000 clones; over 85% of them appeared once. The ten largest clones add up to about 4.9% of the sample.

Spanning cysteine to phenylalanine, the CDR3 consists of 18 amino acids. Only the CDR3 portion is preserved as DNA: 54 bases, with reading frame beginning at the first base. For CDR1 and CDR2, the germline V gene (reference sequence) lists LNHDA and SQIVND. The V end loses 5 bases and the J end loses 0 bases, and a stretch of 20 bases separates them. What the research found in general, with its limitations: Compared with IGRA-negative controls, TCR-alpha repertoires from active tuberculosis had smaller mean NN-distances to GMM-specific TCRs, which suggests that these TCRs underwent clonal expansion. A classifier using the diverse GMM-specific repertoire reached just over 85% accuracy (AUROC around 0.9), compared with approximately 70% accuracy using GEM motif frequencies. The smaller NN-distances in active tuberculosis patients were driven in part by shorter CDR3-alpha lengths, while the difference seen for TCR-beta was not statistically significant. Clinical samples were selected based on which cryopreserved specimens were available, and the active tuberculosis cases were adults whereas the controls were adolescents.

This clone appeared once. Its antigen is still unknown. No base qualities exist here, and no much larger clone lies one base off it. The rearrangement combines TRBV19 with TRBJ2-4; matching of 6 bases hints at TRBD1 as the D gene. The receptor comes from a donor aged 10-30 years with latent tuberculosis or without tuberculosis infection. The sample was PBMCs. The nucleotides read TGTGCCAGTAGTCCCTGGACAGTAAGGAGTATAGCCAAAAACATTCAGTACTTC. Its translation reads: CASSPWTVRSIAKNIQYF.